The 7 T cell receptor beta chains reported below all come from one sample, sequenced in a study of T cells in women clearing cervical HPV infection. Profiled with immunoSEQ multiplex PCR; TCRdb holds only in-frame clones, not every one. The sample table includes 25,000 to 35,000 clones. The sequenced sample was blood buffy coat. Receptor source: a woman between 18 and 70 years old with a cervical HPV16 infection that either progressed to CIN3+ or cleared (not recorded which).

CDR3 sequence reads: CASSENRGLSTEAFF. The CDR3 DNA, read in part, is TGCGCCAGCAGTGAAAATAGGGGGCTGAGCACTGAA. The V gene is TRBV10-1, the J gene TRBJ1-1, with TRBD1 matching over 7 bases. The CDR3 end falls 3 residues outside the read, so it is completed with the germline J gene. CDR1 and CDR2 from the germline V gene are WNHNN and SYGVQD (reference sequence). V lost 3 bases and J lost 4; bases outside the gene matches: 8. The CDR3 sequence is 15 residues long.

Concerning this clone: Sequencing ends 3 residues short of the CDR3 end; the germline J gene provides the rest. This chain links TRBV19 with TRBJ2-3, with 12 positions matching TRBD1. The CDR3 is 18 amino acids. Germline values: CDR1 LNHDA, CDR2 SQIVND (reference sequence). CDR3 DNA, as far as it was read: TGTGCCAGTAGTATAGAGGCCGGGGGACAGGGGGCAAGGGAGACG. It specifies CASSIEAGGQGARET. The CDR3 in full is CASSIEAGGQGARETQYF.

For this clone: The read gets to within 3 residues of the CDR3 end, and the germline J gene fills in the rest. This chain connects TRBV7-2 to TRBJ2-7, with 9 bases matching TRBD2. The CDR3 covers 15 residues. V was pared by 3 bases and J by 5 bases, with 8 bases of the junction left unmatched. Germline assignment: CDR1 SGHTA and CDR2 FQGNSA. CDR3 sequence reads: CASSFSGTSYHEQYF. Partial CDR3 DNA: TGTGCCAGCAGCTTCTCCGGGACTAGCTACCACGAG. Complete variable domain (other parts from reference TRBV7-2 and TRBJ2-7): GAGVSQSPSNKVTEKGKDVELRCDPISGHTALYWYRQSLGQGLEFLIYFQGNSAPDKSGLPSDRFSAERTGGSVSTLTIQRTQQEDSAVYLCASSFSGTSYHEQYFGPGTRLTVT.

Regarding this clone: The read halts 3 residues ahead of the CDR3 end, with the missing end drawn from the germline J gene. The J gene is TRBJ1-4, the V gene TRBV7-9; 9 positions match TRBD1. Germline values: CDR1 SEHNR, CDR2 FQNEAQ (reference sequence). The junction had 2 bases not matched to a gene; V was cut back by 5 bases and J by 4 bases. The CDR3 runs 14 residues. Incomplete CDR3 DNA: TGTGCCAGCAGCCAGGACAGGGGTAATGAAAAA. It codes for CASSQDRGNEK. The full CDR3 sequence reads CASSQDRGNEKLFF.

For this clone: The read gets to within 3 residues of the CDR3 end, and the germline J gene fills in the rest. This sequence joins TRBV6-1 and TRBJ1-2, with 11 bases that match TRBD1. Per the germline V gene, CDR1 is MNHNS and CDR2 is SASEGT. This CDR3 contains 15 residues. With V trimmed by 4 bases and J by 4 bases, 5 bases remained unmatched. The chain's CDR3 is CASSVHGTGGYGYTF. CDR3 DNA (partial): TGTGCCAGCAGTGTTCACGGGACAGGGGGCTATGGC.

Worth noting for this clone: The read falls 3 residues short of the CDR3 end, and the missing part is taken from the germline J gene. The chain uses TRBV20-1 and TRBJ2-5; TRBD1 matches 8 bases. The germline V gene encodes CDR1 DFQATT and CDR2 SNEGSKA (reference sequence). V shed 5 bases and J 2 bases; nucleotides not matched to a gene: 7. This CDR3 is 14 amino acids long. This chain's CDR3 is CSAVIRDRQETQYF. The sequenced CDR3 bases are TGCAGTGCTGTTATTCGGGACAGGCAAGAGACC.

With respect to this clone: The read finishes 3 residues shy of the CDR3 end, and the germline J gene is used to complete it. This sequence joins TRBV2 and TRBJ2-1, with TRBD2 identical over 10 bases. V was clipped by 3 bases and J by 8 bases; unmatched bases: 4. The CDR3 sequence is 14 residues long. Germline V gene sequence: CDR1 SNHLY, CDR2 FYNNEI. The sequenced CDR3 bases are TGTGCCAGCAGTGATGTTAGCGGGGGGTATGAG. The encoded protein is CASSDVSGGYE. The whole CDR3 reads CASSDVSGGYEQFF.